These T cell receptor beta chains were read from a single sample in a study of T cells after yellow fever vaccination. TCRdb passed the 5' RACE reads through MiXCR, listing each CDR3 protein once. The table includes about 120,000 distinct CDR3 sequences, 5.5% to 8% detected once. The input for sequencing was CD4+ T cells sorted from PBMCs, taken 45 days after the first yellow fever vaccination. These receptors were obtained from a man in his late teens or twenties who received the YFV17D yellow fever vaccine. Both conserved end residues are part of each CDR3. The D gene is left open where the match is weak. The size of a clone is reported for some rows only, either as once, few or many, or as a class for expanded clones.

d_gene,abundance,j_gene,v_gene,CDR3nt,CDR3aa
TRBD2,many,TRBJ2-3,TRBV5-6,TGTGCCAGCAGCAGGATAGCGGGGGCCCAGTTTAATACGCAGTATTTT,CASSRIAGAQFNTQYF
TRBD1,few,TRBJ1-4,TRBV27,TGTGCCAGCAGGAGACAGGGGGCTAATGAAAAACTGTTTTTT,CASRRQGANEKLFF
.,many,TRBJ2-5,TRBV20-1,TGCAGTGCTATCGGGACCCCGGAGGCCCAGTACTTC,CSAIGTPEAQYF
.,many,TRBJ2-3,TRBV10-3,TGTGCCATCAGTGAGAACTCCCCTACGCAGTATTTT,CAISENSPTQYF
.,many,TRBJ1-3,TRBV12-3/TRBV12-4,TGTGCCAGCAGTATTGACGGAGGCTCTGGAAACACCATATATTTT,CASSIDGGSGNTIYF
.,many,TRBJ2-5,TRBV9,TGTGCCAGCAGCATTAGCCAAGGGCTACAAGAGACCCAGTACTTC,CASSISQGLQETQYF
.,many,TRBJ1-1,TRBV5-1,TGCGCCAGCAGTGGTATCGGCACTGAAGCTTTCTTT,CASSGIGTEAFF
.,many,TRBJ1-2,TRBV6-5,TGTGCCAGCAGTTACGAGGGGGGCCGTGGCTACACCTTC,CASSYEGGRGYTF
TRBD2,many,TRBJ2-7,TRBV12-3/TRBV12-4,TGTGCCAGCAGTTCCCGGGATAGCGGGGCCTACGAGCAGTACTTC,CASSSRDSGAYEQYF
.,many,TRBJ2-2,TRBV3-1,TGTGCCAGCAGCCAGACAGACACCGGGGAGCTGTTTTTT,CASSQTDTGELFF
.,many,TRBJ1-1,TRBV7-2,TGTGCCAGCAGCTTACCAGGGGAGAACACTGAAGCTTTCTTT,CASSLPGENTEAFF
.,.,TRBJ2-2,TRBV4-1,TGCGCCAGCAGCCAAGGTCTACGGGACTCTCGTAACACCGGGGAGCTGTTTTTT,CASSQGLRDSRNTGELFF
.,many,TRBJ1-2,TRBV6-5,TGTGCCAGCAGCCGAACCCGGGGAGGCGGTGGCTACACCTTC,CASSRTRGGGGYTF
TRBD1,many,TRBJ2-5,TRBV5-4,TGTGCCAGCAGCTTACAGGGGGCGGAAGAGACCCAGTACTTC,CASSLQGAEETQYF
.,few,TRBJ1-1,TRBV12-3/TRBV12-4,TGTGCCAGCACCTTGGGGGGCACTGAAGCTTTCTTT,CASTLGGTEAFF
.,many,TRBJ1-1,TRBV3-1,TGTGCCAGCAGCCGTCAGGGGATACCTGAAGCTTTCTTT,CASSRQGIPEAFF
.,many,TRBJ2-2,TRBV4-2,TGTGCCAGCAGCCCACAGGTTGGACCGGACACCGGGGAGCTGTTTTTT,CASSPQVGPDTGELFF
.,.,TRBJ2-5,TRBV24-1,TGTGCCACCAGTGACCCGGGGCCCGGCGGGCAAGAGACCCAGTACTTC,CATSDPGPGGQETQYF
.,many,TRBJ1-1,TRBV6-1,TGTGCCAGCAGTCCACCGGGGGGGAACACTGAAGCTTTCTTT,CASSPPGGNTEAFF
.,many,TRBJ1-1,TRBV5-1,TGCGCCAGCAGCAGGGCGACAGAGGCCACTGAAGCTTTCTTT,CASSRATEATEAFF
.,many,TRBJ1-1,TRBV12-3/TRBV12-4,TGTGCCAGCAGTCACCCCCTGTACAGGAGGAACACTGAAGCTTTCTTT,CASSHPLYRRNTEAFF
.,.,TRBJ1-3,TRBV7-2,TGTGCCAGCAGCCAGCAATCGGCGGACTCTGGAAACACCATATATTTT,CASSQQSADSGNTIYF
.,many,TRBJ1-1,TRBV12-3/TRBV12-4,TGTGCCAGCAGTTTCCCCGGGGAGACTGAAGCTTTCTTT,CASSFPGETEAFF
TRBD1,many,TRBJ1-1,TRBV7-3,TGTGCCAGCAGCCGGACAGGGGGCCGGAACACTGAAGCTTTCTTT,CASSRTGGRNTEAFF
.,few,TRBJ1-1,TRBV7-3,TGTGCCAGCAGCCCCCAGGGGATGAACACTGAAGCTTTCTTT,CASSPQGMNTEAFF
.,many,TRBJ2-2,TRBV7-3,TGTGCCAGCAGCGGGCAGGTCGTGGGTACCGGGGAGCTGTTTTTT,CASSGQVVGTGELFF
.,many,TRBJ1-4,TRBV6-5,TGTGCCAGCAGTTACTCGGGGAGGTCTAATGAAAAACTGTTTTTT,CASSYSGRSNEKLFF
.,many,TRBJ2-5,TRBV12-3/TRBV12-4,TGTGCCAGCAGTTTGCGGGAAGGGAGTATCACCCAGTACTTC,CASSLREGSITQYF
TRBD1,many,TRBJ2-2,TRBV20-1,TGCAGTGCTAGAGATCTAAGGACAGGGTCGGCGAACACCGGGGAGCTGTTTTTT,CSARDLRTGSANTGELFF
.,many,TRBJ2-3,TRBV7-3,TGTGCCAGCAGCTCCAATATGGATCTGGCGGATACGCAGTATTTT,CASSSNMDLADTQYF
TRBD1,many,TRBJ2-7,TRBV20-1,TGCAGTGCTAGAACAGGACAGGGGAAGTACGAGCAGTACTTC,CSARTGQGKYEQYF
.,many,TRBJ2-2,TRBV19,TGTGCCAGTAGTATTGGGGCAGAGAACACCGGGGAGCTGTTTTTT,CASSIGAENTGELFF
TRBD1,many,TRBJ1-5,TRBV5-1,TGCGCCAGCAGCTCGACAGGGGCAAGCAATCAGCCCCAGCATTTT,CASSSTGASNQPQHF
.,many,TRBJ1-6,TRBV12-3/TRBV12-4,TGTGCCAGCAGTTCCCGCCCGGGTCCCCTCCACTTT,CASSSRPGPLHF
TRBD1,many,TRBJ1-1,TRBV3-1,TGTGCCAGCAGCCAAGCCGGGACAGAGAACACTGAAGCTTTCTTT,CASSQAGTENTEAFF
.,many,TRBJ1-1,TRBV10-1,TGCGCCAGCAGTGAGACAGTCAACACTGAAGCTTTCTTT,CASSETVNTEAFF
.,few,TRBJ2-2,TRBV5-4,TGTGCCAGCAGCCAGGGGACCGGGGAGCTGTTTTTT,CASSQGTGELFF
TRBD1,.,TRBJ1-1,TRBV5-1,TGCGCCAGCAGCCCCGGACAGGGAGAGACTGAAGCTTTCTTT,CASSPGQGETEAFF
.,many,TRBJ1-5,TRBV12-3/TRBV12-4,TGTGCCAGCAGTTTGGGGGGGAGCGATCAGCCCCAGCATTTT,CASSLGGSDQPQHF
.,many,TRBJ1-2,TRBV28,TGTGCCAGCAGTGGAGCCCGACGGGACTTAGGCTACACCTTC,CASSGARRDLGYTF
.,many,TRBJ1-3,TRBV9,TGTGCCAGCAGCGTAGAGGCCGCCGGAAACACCATATATTTT,CASSVEAAGNTIYF